The 11 T cell receptor beta chains below all came from one sample that was sequenced in a study of response to subunit inactivated influenza vaccine. TCRdb reanalysed the RT-PCR reads using MiXCR and keeps one entry per CDR3 protein. The table has about 170,000 distinct CDR3 sequences, approximately 12% seen once; the top ten hold around 32%. The same data also went into a second study, on T cells expressing NK-cell markers. From that paper: TCR beta cDNA was generated via 5'RACE template switching incorporating UMIs.

The material was CD8+ T cells sorted from PBMCs, obtained about 13 days after vaccination. These TCRs come from a man aged 45 to 65 who received an inactivated influenza vaccine.

This clonotype was seen a few times. This chain connects TRBV12-3 or TRBV12-4 to TRBJ2-6; TRBD1 might be the D (5 bases). Trimming pared 5 bases from V and 0 bases from J, leaving 8 bases between. The CDR3 consists of 15 residues. The CDR3 DNA reads TGTGCCAGCAGTCCAGGGAACTCTGGGGCCAACGTCCTGACTTTC. Translation: CASSPGNSGANVLTF.

This clonotype was detected only a few times. The gene calls are TRBV4-3 and TRBJ2-1; TRBD2 agrees at 9 bases. The ends lost 4 bases at V and 3 bases at J; junction bases unmatched: 10. In germline, CDR1 is LGHNA, CDR2 YSLEER. The CDR3 has 17 residues. The CDR3 protein is CASSPSEGLAFYNEQFF. The DNA of the CDR3 is TGCGCCAGCAGCCCTTCCGAGGGACTAGCCTTCTACAATGAGCAGTTCTTC.

This sequence joins TRBV20-1 and TRBJ2-1; D call uncertain. This CDR3 spans 13 amino acids. Germline CDR1 DFQATT, CDR2 SNEGSKA (reference sequence). V dropped 1 base and J dropped 6 bases, with 10 bases sitting between them. The CDR3 loop reads CSARGGLGNEQFF. The CDR3 DNA reads as TGCAGTGCTAGAGGTGGGTTAGGCAATGAGCAGTTCTTC.

The V and J genes are TRBV3-1 and TRBJ2-7; 8 bases agree with TRBD1. Unmatched junction bases numbered 9, after V lost 3 bases and J lost 5 bases. The V gene's germline CDR1 is LGHDT and CDR2 YNNKEL (reference sequence). The CDR3 runs 15 residues. The CDR3 DNA is TGTGCCAGCAGCCAGGGGACCAGGGGGCCAAACGAGCAGTACTTC. The encoded protein is CASSQGTRGPNEQYF.

The V gene is TRBV28, the J gene TRBJ1-1; the D is unclear. Germline V CDR1 and CDR2: MDHEN, SYDVKM. The CDR3 sequence is 15 residues long. Trimming cost V 5 bases and J 2 bases, with 15 bases left between them. The CDR3 nucleotides are TGTGCCAGCAGTCCAAGAACAGAACTTAACACTGAAGCTTTCTTT. Translated: CASSPRTELNTEAFF.

This chain links TRBV7-9 with TRBJ2-7, with 9 positions matching TRBD2. The V gene end was trimmed by 4 bases and the J gene end by 1 base; junction bases not matched to a gene: 2. The CDR3 spans 14 residues. CDR1 is SEHNR and CDR2 is FQNEAQ in the germline V gene (reference sequence). In DNA, the CDR3 is TGTGCCAGCAGCTCGGCGGGGGGGTCCTACGAGCAGTACTTC. It translates to CASSSAGGSYEQYF.

The genes are TRBV10-2 and TRBJ1-3; no reliable D call. This CDR3 is 15 amino acids long. Germline CDR1 is WSHSY and CDR2 is SAAADI. V gave up 2 bases and J gave up 0 bases, with 8 bases separating them. The CDR3 coding sequence is TGCGCCAGCAGTGAGGGGGAACCCTCTGGAAACACCATATATTTT. Translation gives CASSEGEPSGNTIYF.

This chain joins TRBV12-3 or TRBV12-4 and TRBJ2-3; a weak D match, TRBD2 (6 bases). This CDR3 contains 16 residues. The V and J ends lost 6 bases and 1 base respectively, with 17 bases between them. CDR3 sequence: CASRAGVAERTDTQYF. In DNA form, the CDR3 reads TGTGCCAGCAGAGCCGGGGTAGCGGAACGCACAGATACGCAGTATTTT.

The genes are TRBV6-5 and TRBJ2-3; TRBD2 might be the D (6 bases). Germline V CDR1 and CDR2: MNHEY, SVGAGI. The V end was cut by 3 bases, the J end by 4 bases, with 17 bases between. This CDR3 has 16 residues. The CDR3 DNA follows: TGTGCCAGCAGTTATATTCCCCCGGGAGTAGCAGATACGCAGTATTTT. Translated: CASSYIPPGVADTQYF.

This clonotype came up a few times. The chain joins TRBV9 to TRBJ2-7, with D unclear. The CDR3 covers 14 residues. The germline V and J ends were trimmed by 1 base and 0 bases, with 8 bases remaining between them. Germline loops: CDR1 SGDLS, CDR2 YYNGEE. The CDR3 loop is CASSVSYGSYEQYF. DNA of the CDR3: TGTGCCAGCAGCGTAAGTTACGGCTCCTACGAGCAGTACTTC. Using reference TRBV9 and TRBJ2-7 for the parts outside the CDR3, the full variable domain is DSGVTQTPKHLITATGQRVTLRCSPRSGDLSVYWYQQSLDQGLQFLIQYYNGEERAKGNILERFSAQQFPDLHSELNLSSLELGDSALYFCASSVSYGSYEQYFGPGTRLTVT.

This clonotype was seen at least ten times. The V and J genes are TRBV7-6 and TRBJ2-1; weak D call: TRBD2 (7 bases). Germline V gene lookup returns CDR1 SGHVS and CDR2 FNYEAQ. The CDR3 contains 14 residues. Deletions cut 1 base from V and 9 bases from J, with 13 bases between. CDR3 DNA: TGTGCCAGCAGCTTAGGGGTAGGGGGGGCTGAGCAGTTCTTC. As protein: CASSLGVGGAEQFF.